The clone carrying this T cell receptor beta chain was counted once. The antigen is not known. Method: immunoSEQ multiplex PCR; TCRdb's copy keeps in-frame clones and lacks some. The sample holds around 2,000,000 clones; just under 95% are singletons and the top ten take more than 0.95%. These data come from a study of shared clonotypes between healthy human individuals. Positive CCR7 selection of CD45RO-negative cells yielded the naive CD8 cells, and terminally differentiated effector memory CD45RA+ cells were excluded. All donors qualified as healthy HIV-negative adults and had experienced no recent acute infections or vaccinations. Study-wide findings and caveats: Four donors shared 4.5% to 6.5% of their naive CD4 clonotypes. Non-shared clonotypes had lower generation probabilities than those shared by all four donors.

This receptor was identified in a man in his late teens or twenties in good health. Sequenced material: naive CD8+ T cells sorted from blood.

CDR3 amino acids: CASSLSAADYYEQYF. CDR3 nucleotide sequence: TGTGCCAGCAGCTTGTCTGCAGCTGACTACTACGAGCAGTACTTC. The gene calls are TRBV5-4 and TRBJ2-7; D is possibly TRBD2 (5 bases). Germline V lookup: CDR1 SGHNT, CDR2 YYREEE (reference sequence). Trimming stripped 1 base from V and 3 bases from J, with 14 bases between. This CDR3 has 15 amino acids.